Following are 23 T cell receptor beta chains from one sample sequenced in a study of glioma-infiltrating T cells. Amplification of TCR alpha and beta CDR3 regions from RNA used iRepertoire nested multiplex PCR. TCRdb passed the multiplex PCR reads through MiXCR, listing each CDR3 protein once. The table shows over 90,000 distinct CDR3 sequences, with less than 30% occurring only once. Material: glioma tissue, nonneoplastic brain tissue, or PBMCs (not recorded which). Receptors originate from a human donor with low-grade glioma or glioblastoma, undergoing nonglioma brain surgery, or in good health (not recorded which).

The chain employs TRBV5-4 and TRBJ1-3; no clear D gene. Trimming pared 1 base from V and 2 bases from J, leaving 7 bases between. The CDR3 extends over 14 amino acids. Germline assignment: CDR1 SGHNT and CDR2 YYREEE (reference sequence). The DNA of the CDR3 is TGTGCCAGCAGCTTGATGGGCACTGGAAACACCATATATTTT. Its translation: CASSLMGTGNTIYF.

At least ten counts were recorded for this clonotype. This chain joins TRBV7-2 and TRBJ2-5; possibly TRBD2 for D (6 bases). In germline, CDR1 is SGHTA, CDR2 FQGNSA. This CDR3 spans 14 amino acids. V was pared by 0 bases and J by 3 bases, with 8 bases between. The CDR3 reads CASSLAGGKETQYF. The CDR3 nucleotides read TGTGCCAGCAGCTTAGCTGGGGGGAAAGAGACCCAGTACTTC.

This clonotype came up once. A much larger clonotype is one base distant, so this may be a read error. V and J are TRBV2 and TRBJ2-5, with 8 nucleotides matching TRBD1. CDR1 SNHLY and CDR2 FYNNEI come from the germline V gene. The CDR3 is made up of 13 amino acids. The CDR3, as DNA: TGTGCCAGCGGACAGGGATCATTAGAGACCAAGTACTTC. It encodes CASGQGSLETKYF.

About this clonotype: A junction boundary mismatches the germline segment, possibly from a read error. The genes are TRBV7-7 and TRBJ2-1; no clear D. The V gene's germline CDR1 is SSHAT and CDR2 FNYEAQ (reference sequence). The CDR3 runs 13 residues. The chain's CDR3 is CASSVGPKDEQFF. The CDR3 bases are TGTGCTAGCAGCGTCGGACCTAAGGATGAGCAGTTCTTC.

This clonotype was recorded at least ten times. The chain has TRBV7-8 and TRBJ2-3; 8 bases fit TRBD2. Trimming took 1 base from V and 10 from J; bases not matched to a gene: 10. This CDR3 is 15 amino acids long. Germline CDR1 reads SGHVS; CDR2 reads FQNEAQ. The CDR3 protein is CASSLEFGGGFAQYF. In nucleotides, the CDR3 is TGTGCCAGCAGCTTAGAGTTCGGGGGGGGATTCGCGCAGTATTTT.

CDR3 region: CARNPTNIADEQFF. The CDR3, as DNA: TGTGCCAGAAACCCGACGAATATAGCCGATGAGCAGTTCTTC. The chain uses TRBV7-2 and TRBJ2-1; D gene uncertain. CDR1 is SGHTA and CDR2 is FQGNSA in the germline V gene. This CDR3 is 14 amino acids long. V was trimmed by 9 bases and J by 8 bases, leaving 20 bases between them.

At least ten counts were recorded for this clonotype. The CDR3 loop reads CASRIGHDDFENYGYTF. The CDR3 DNA reads TGTGCCAGCAGAATCGGACATGACGACTTTGAAAACTATGGCTACACCTTC. The chain is built from TRBV27 and TRBJ1-2; D might be TRBD1 (5 bases). The germline CDR1 and CDR2 sequences are MNHEY and SMNVEV (reference sequence). This CDR3 spans 17 amino acids. V lost 6 bases and J lost 2, with 22 bases in between.

This clonotype appeared many times. V is TRBV20-1 and J is TRBJ2-7; 11 bases match TRBD2. The CDR3 has 13 residues. The V segment lost 5 bases and the J segment 5 bases; nucleotides outside the gene matches: 5. Looked up from germline, CDR1 is DFQATT and CDR2 is SNEGSKA (reference sequence). CDR3 sequence (DNA): TGCAGTGCTCGGCTAGCGGGGGGCCACGAGCAGTACTTC. This gives the protein CSARLAGGHEQYF.

Worth noting for this clonotype: A much larger clone differs by one base, so this may be a read error. The chain links TRBV6-1 to TRBJ2-1; D perhaps matches TRBD2 (6 bases). Germline V gene data show CDR1 as MNHNS and CDR2 as SASEGT. Trimming shortened V by 1 base and J by 2 bases, and 9 bases separated the two germline ends. The CDR3 contains 15 residues. CDR3 sequence (DNA): TGTGCCAGCAGTGAAGGACGGAGGGCCTACAATGAGCAGTTCTTC. Its translation is CASSEGRRAYNEQFF.

At least ten counts were recorded for this clonotype. The J gene is TRBJ1-2, the V gene TRBV6-1; D is unclear. This CDR3 is 15 amino acids long. Germline CDR1 is MNHNS and CDR2 is SASEGT. Trimming removed 4 bases from V and 0 bases from J, with 12 bases in between. CDR3 DNA: TGTGCCAGCAGTGCCCCGGACCCGGCTAACTATGGCTACACCTTC. It specifies CASSAPDPANYGYTF.

The chain is built from TRBV6-6 and TRBJ2-7, with D possibly being TRBD2 (6 bases). Germline CDR1 is MNHNY and CDR2 is SVGAGI (reference sequence). The CDR3 is 16 amino acids. Deletions cut 0 bases from V and 1 base from J, with 13 bases between. The CDR3 is CASSYSKLATSYEQYF. CDR3 nucleotide sequence: TGTGCCAGCAGTTACTCGAAACTAGCAACTTCCTACGAGCAGTACTTC.

The genes are TRBV5-1 and TRBJ2-5; D ambiguous. V lost 7 bases to trimming and J lost 3 bases, with 7 bases between them. CDR3 size: 11 residues. Germline CDR1 SGHRS, CDR2 YFSETQ. The DNA of the CDR3 is TGCGCCAGCGGTGGCGAAGAGACCCAGTACTTC. This codes for CASGGEETQYF.

About this clonotype itself: This clone may be a read error of a much larger clone one base away. The chain combines TRBV4-1 with TRBJ1-4, with D unclear. The CDR3 length is 16 residues. Germline CDR1 reads MGHRA; CDR2 reads YSYEKL. V dropped 6 bases and J dropped 3 bases, with 17 bases sitting between them. The CDR3, as DNA: TGCGCCAGCAGACACCACCGGGGTCGGGCTAATGAAAAACTGTTTTTT. Its protein product is CASRHHRGRANEKLFF.

Notes on this clonotype: The junction shows a germline mismatch at one end, possibly a read error. The J gene is TRBJ1-5, the V gene TRBV2; D possibly corresponds to TRBD1 (6 bases). Germline lookup yields CDR1 SNHLY and CDR2 FYNNEI. The CDR3 is made up of 14 amino acids. This CDR3 is CASSRGVAAQPHHF. Written as DNA, the CDR3 is TGTGCCAGCAGTAGGGGGGTCGCAGCTCAGCCCCATCATTTT.

This clonotype came up many times. This chain connects TRBV29-1 to TRBJ1-1; TRBD1 might be the D (5 bases). The CDR3 totals 13 residues. The ends were cut back, 3 bases at V and 2 bases at J, with 10 bases in the middle. Germline lookup yields CDR1 SQVTM and CDR2 ANQGSEA. CDR3 DNA: TGCAGCGTTGACGTGGGGCTAAACACTGAAGCTTTCTTT. This encodes CSVDVGLNTEAFF.

This clonotype has ten or more counts. V gene TRBV6-2 or TRBV6-3 combines with J gene TRBJ2-6; TRBD1 matches 7 bases. V shed 1 base and J 3 bases; nucleotides not matched to a gene: 9. Germline assignment: CDR1 MNHEY and CDR2 SVGEGT. The CDR3 extends over 18 amino acids. Here the CDR3 reads CASSYYGKGAHGANVLTF. The CDR3 DNA sequence: TGTGCCAGCAGTTACTATGGAAAGGGGGCGCATGGGGCCAACGTCCTGACTTTC.

The chain joins TRBV4-1 to TRBJ2-3; no reliable D call. CDR1 and CDR2 (germline): MGHRA, YSYEKL. CDR3 length equals 16 residues. The V gene lost 0 bases and the J gene lost 4 bases, with 14 bases spanning the gap. Here the CDR3 DNA reads TGCGCCAGCAGCCAAGACGGGTCTGGGGTTCCAGATACGCAGTATTTT. Translation: CASSQDGSGVPDTQYF.

This clonotype was seen ten or more times. As DNA, the CDR3 is TGTGCCAGCAGCCATCTCAATGAGCAGTTCTTC. This translates into CASSHLNEQFF. The V and J genes are TRBV6-1 and TRBJ2-1; D call uncertain. CDR3 length equals 11 residues. Germline V gene lookup returns CDR1 MNHNS and CDR2 SASEGT. V lost 6 bases, J lost 6 bases, and 6 bases lay in between.

This clonotype was recorded many times. The CDR3 sequence: CASSRGGTDYGYTF. The CDR3 DNA reads as TGTGCCAGCAGTCGCGGAGGGACAGACTATGGCTACACCTTC. The chain couples TRBV2 to TRBJ1-2; TRBD1 matches 7 bases. Germline assignment: CDR1 SNHLY and CDR2 FYNNEI. This CDR3 contains 14 residues. V shed 5 bases and J 3 bases; nucleotides not matched to a gene: 6.

This clonotype was recorded at least ten times. The rearrangement links TRBV28 to TRBJ1-1; D remains ambiguous. The CDR3 has 12 amino acids. Germline V CDR1 and CDR2: MDHEN, SYDVKM. With 4 bases removed from V and 7 bases from J, the gap between germline ends came to 10 bases. The CDR3, as DNA: TGTGCCAGCAGTTCAACCGGGCTTGAAGCTTTCTTT. Encoded protein: CASSSTGLEAFF. The full variable domain, in which reference TRBV28 and TRBJ1-1 provide the parts outside the CDR3, is DVKVTQSSRYLVKRTGEKVFLECVQDMDHENMFWYRQDPGLGLRLIYFSYDVKMKEKGDIPEGYSVSREKKERFSLILESASTNQTSMYLCASSSTGLEAFFGQGTRLTVV.

The table lists this clonotype with many counts. The chain links TRBV6-6 to TRBJ1-5; D is unresolved. This CDR3 has 15 residues. Trimming removed 2 bases from V and 4 bases from J, with 12 bases in between. The germline gives CDR1 MNHNY, CDR2 SVGAGI (reference sequence). CDR3 region: CASSYNQAANQPQHF. The CDR3 coding sequence is TGTGCCAGCAGTTACAATCAGGCGGCGAATCAGCCCCAGCATTTT.

This clonotype was counted many times. The CDR3 protein is CASSSGPRSSYEQYF. Written as DNA, the CDR3 is TGTGCCAGCAGCTCTGGACCTAGGAGCTCCTACGAGCAGTACTTC. The V and J genes are TRBV14 and TRBJ2-7; no reliable D call. The V gene lost 5 bases and the J gene lost 0 bases, with 14 bases spanning the gap. Per germline, CDR1 SGHDN and CDR2 FVKESK. This CDR3 has 15 residues.

As concerns this clonotype: With a much larger clone just one base away, this may be a read error. The chain recombines TRBV6-5 with TRBJ2-1, with 7 bases aligning to TRBD2. Unmatched junction bases numbered 8, after V lost 5 bases and J lost 7 bases. The CDR3 length is 14 residues. CDR1 is MNHEY, CDR2 SVGAGI, per germline. The CDR3: CASSAVGGGNEQFF. The CDR3, as DNA: TGTGCCAGCAGTGCCGTGGGGGGAGGGAATGAGCAGTTCTTC.